One and the same sample provided the 17 T cell receptor beta chains below, sequenced in a study of cytomegalovirus exposure and HLA in healthy donors. This table comes from immunoSEQ multiplex PCR, and its TCRdb copy is limited to in-frame clones, with some not included. The table shows tens of thousands of clones, with over 85% occurring only once. The specimen sequenced was PBMCs. The receptor set was obtained from a woman in her twenties or thirties in good health and CMV-seronegative.

V and J are TRBV5-6 and TRBJ2-5; possibly TRBD2 for D (5 bases). Germline V gene data show CDR1 as SGHDT and CDR2 as YYEEEE. The CDR3 runs 14 residues. The V and J ends lost 4 bases and 2 bases respectively, with 12 bases between them. For the CDR3, the DNA is TGTGCCAGCAGCCACCCCGGGGTACAAGAGACCCAGTACTTC. Translation gives CASSHPGVQETQYF.

This clone was seen once. The chain employs TRBV7-3 and TRBJ2-1, with 10 positions matching TRBD2. This CDR3 region has 15 residues. After removal of 0 bases from V and 9 bases from J, the junction contained 5 bases not matched to a gene. Germline V gene lookup returns CDR1 SGHTA and CDR2 FQGTGA. CDR3 sequence: CASSLTSGGAVEQFF. For the CDR3, the DNA is TGTGCCAGCAGCTTAACAAGCGGGGGGGCCGTTGAGCAGTTCTTC.

This rearrangement joins TRBV18 to TRBJ2-1, with D perhaps TRBD1 (6 bases). V shed 1 base and J shed 7 bases, with 23 bases lying between them. Germline assignment: CDR1 KGHSH and CDR2 LQKENI. The CDR3 runs to 18 residues. The CDR3 region is CASSPRVQGPSQRNEQFF. The CDR3 nucleotides are TGTGCCAGCTCACCACGGGTGCAGGGGCCATCTCAAAGGAATGAGCAGTTCTTC.

The J gene is TRBJ2-5, the V gene TRBV5-1; TRBD2 matches 10 bases. Per germline, CDR1 SGHRS and CDR2 YFSETQ. With V trimmed by 2 bases and J by 4 bases, 5 bases remained unmatched. The CDR3 sequence is 15 residues long. CDR3 in DNA: TGCGCCAGCAGCTTAAGCGGGGGGGTCGCAGAGACCCAGTACTTC. Its translation: CASSLSGGVAETQYF.

This clone was seen only once. This chain connects TRBV5-1 to TRBJ2-3; TRBD1 matches at 8 bases. This CDR3 is built from 14 residues. J was trimmed by 8 bases and V by 3 bases; bases with no gene match: 8. The V gene's germline CDR1 is SGHRS and CDR2 YFSETQ. The CDR3 protein is CASSSDRVRGTQYF. In nucleotides, the CDR3 is TGCGCCAGCAGCTCGGACAGGGTACGAGGTACGCAGTATTTT.

A word on this clone: At the DNA level, this CDR3 is encoded by other sequences in the same sample as well. The chain is built from TRBV9 and TRBJ2-2, with 9 bases lining up with TRBD1. V shed 3 bases, J shed 5 bases, and the junction held 5 bases outside the gene matches. The CDR3 spans 15 residues. Germline CDR1 SGDLS, CDR2 YYNGEE. The CDR3 sequence: CASSDGQGRTGELFF. The CDR3, as DNA: TGTGCCAGCAGCGACGGACAGGGGCGGACCGGGGAGCTGTTTTTT. The full variable domain, with the rest looked up from reference TRBV9 and TRBJ2-2, is DSGVTQTPKHLITATGQRVTLRCSPRSGDLSVYWYQQSLDQGLQFLIQYYNGEERAKGNILERFSAQQFPDLHSELNLSSLELGDSALYFCASSDGQGRTGELFFGEGSRLTVL.

The V and J genes are TRBV29-1 and TRBJ2-1; 10 bases are shared with TRBD2. V was clipped by 5 bases and J by 9 bases; unmatched bases: 7. The CDR3 has 13 residues. Germline-derived CDR1 and CDR2 are SQVTM and ANQGSEA. CDR3: CSVRPSGGGEQFF. The CDR3 region has the DNA TGCAGCGTTCGGCCTAGCGGGGGTGGTGAGCAGTTCTTC.

This clone was found once. The chain combines TRBV28 with TRBJ1-5, with D possibly being TRBD1 (6 bases). This CDR3 is 15 amino acids long. The germline gives CDR1 MDHEN, CDR2 SYDVKM. Trimming took off 5 bases at V and 5 bases at J, with 16 bases between the two ends. The CDR3: CASSGASQGDQPQHF. CDR3 DNA sequence: TGTGCCAGCAGTGGTGCCTCACAGGGAGATCAGCCCCAGCATTTT.

V is TRBV5-5 and J is TRBJ1-2; 7 nucleotides agree with TRBD1. The CDR3 runs 16 residues. V was pared by 3 bases and J by 8 bases, with 16 bases of the junction left unmatched. Germline V gene lookup returns CDR1 SGHKS and CDR2 YYEKEE (reference sequence). Written as DNA, the CDR3 is TGTGCCAGCAGCTCCGCTCAGGCAGGGGGAAGTAAAGGCTACACCTTC. Its protein is CASSSAQAGGSKGYTF.

This clone was counted between two and nine times. J is TRBJ1-1 and V is TRBV28; maybe TRBD1 (5 bases). CDR1 and CDR2 from the germline V gene are MDHEN and SYDVKM. This CDR3 region has 13 residues. Trimming left V 5 bases short and J 8 bases short, with 15 bases between. Written as DNA, the CDR3 is TGTGCCAGCAGTGATAAAGGGGTGTCCGAAGCTTTCTTT. This translates into CASSDKGVSEAFF.

The table lists this clone with a count of one. The chain recombines TRBV5-6 with TRBJ1-5; the D is unclear. The V and J ends lost 1 base and 0 bases respectively, with 5 bases between them. This CDR3 is 14 amino acids long. Germline assignment: CDR1 SGHDT and CDR2 YYEEEE. The CDR3 coding sequence is TGTGCCAGCAGCTTGCCAGGTAGCAATCAGCCCCAGCATTTT. This codes for CASSLPGSNQPQHF.

The V and J genes are TRBV10-3 and TRBJ1-2; TRBD1 is a possible D gene (5 bases). The CDR3 runs 16 residues. V was trimmed by 2 bases and J by 4 bases, leaving 17 bases between them. Germline-derived CDR1 and CDR2 are ENHRY and SYGVKD. Written as DNA, the CDR3 is TGTGCCATCAGTGAGGGGAAGGGGCAGGTTTTCTATGGCTACACCTTC. Translating it yields CAISEGKGQVFYGYTF.

The chain employs TRBV2 and TRBJ1-2; TRBD1 is a possible D gene (6 bases). This CDR3 contains 13 residues. Between the trimmed V and J ends, which lost 7 bases and 6 bases, there was a span of 15 bases. CDR1 and CDR2 from the germline V gene are SNHLY and FYNNEI. The CDR3 coding sequence is TGTGCCAGCATTCAACAGGGAACTCATGGCTACACCTTC. Residues: CASIQQGTHGYTF.

The chain joins TRBV6-5 to TRBJ1-1, with D perhaps TRBD1 (5 bases). The CDR3 loop spans 15 amino acids. In germline, CDR1 is MNHEY, CDR2 SVGAGI. V was trimmed by 6 bases and J by 0 bases, leaving 14 bases between them. The CDR3 DNA sequence: TGTGCCAGCAGCTCCCGACAGTTCTTGAACACTGAAGCTTTCTTT. Translating gives CASSSRQFLNTEAFF.

The chain joins TRBV5-1 to TRBJ2-7; TRBD2 agrees at 7 bases. The CDR3 covers 14 residues. Germline V lookup: CDR1 SGHRS, CDR2 YFSETQ. V gave up 4 bases and J gave up 1 base; unmatched junction bases: 5. This CDR3 reads CASSPLAVSYEQYF. CDR3 nucleotide sequence: TGCGCCAGCAGCCCGCTAGCGGTATCCTACGAGCAGTACTTC.

To note about this clone: Other DNA sequences in this sample translate to the same CDR3. V is TRBV30 and J is TRBJ2-3; D is possibly TRBD1 (5 bases). This CDR3 is built from 13 residues. The V and J ends lost 0 bases and 6 bases respectively, with 10 bases between them. CDR1 and CDR2 (germline): GTSNPN, SVGIG (reference sequence). The CDR3 reads CAWSVRERDTQYF. CDR3 in DNA: TGTGCCTGGAGTGTCAGGGAACGGGATACGCAGTATTTT. Full variable domain (missing parts from reference TRBV30 and TRBJ2-3): SQTIHQWPATLVQPVGSPLSLECTVEGTSNPNLYWYRQAAGRGLQLLFYSVGIGQISSEVPQNLSASRPQDRQFILSSKKLLLSDSGFYLCAWSVRERDTQYFGPGTRLTVL.

Regarding this clone: Sequence at one end of the junction differs from germline and may be a read error. The chain uses TRBV29-1 and TRBJ1-2; 7 nucleotides agree with TRBD1. CDR1 and CDR2 (germline): SQVTM, ANQGSEA. The CDR3 is 13 amino acids. The CDR3 here is CSGGPGGNYGYAF. For the CDR3, the DNA is TGCAGCGGTGGGCCAGGGGGGAACTATGGCTACGCCTTC.